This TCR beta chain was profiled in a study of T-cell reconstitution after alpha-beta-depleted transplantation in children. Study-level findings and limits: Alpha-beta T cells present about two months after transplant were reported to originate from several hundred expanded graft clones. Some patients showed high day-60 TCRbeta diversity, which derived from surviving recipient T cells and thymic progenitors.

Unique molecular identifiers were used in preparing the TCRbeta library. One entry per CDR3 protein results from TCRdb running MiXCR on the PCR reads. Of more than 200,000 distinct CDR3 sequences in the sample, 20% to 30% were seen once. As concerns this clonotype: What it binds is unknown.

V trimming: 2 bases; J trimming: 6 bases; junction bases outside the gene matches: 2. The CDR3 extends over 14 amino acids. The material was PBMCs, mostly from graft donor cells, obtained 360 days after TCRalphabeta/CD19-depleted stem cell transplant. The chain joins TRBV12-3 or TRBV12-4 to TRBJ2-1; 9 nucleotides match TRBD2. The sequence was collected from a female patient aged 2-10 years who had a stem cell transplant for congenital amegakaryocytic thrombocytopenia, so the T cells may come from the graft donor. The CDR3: CASSLLLAGNEQFF. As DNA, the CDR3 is TGTGCCAGCAGTTTATTACTAGCGGGCAATGAGCAGTTCTTC.